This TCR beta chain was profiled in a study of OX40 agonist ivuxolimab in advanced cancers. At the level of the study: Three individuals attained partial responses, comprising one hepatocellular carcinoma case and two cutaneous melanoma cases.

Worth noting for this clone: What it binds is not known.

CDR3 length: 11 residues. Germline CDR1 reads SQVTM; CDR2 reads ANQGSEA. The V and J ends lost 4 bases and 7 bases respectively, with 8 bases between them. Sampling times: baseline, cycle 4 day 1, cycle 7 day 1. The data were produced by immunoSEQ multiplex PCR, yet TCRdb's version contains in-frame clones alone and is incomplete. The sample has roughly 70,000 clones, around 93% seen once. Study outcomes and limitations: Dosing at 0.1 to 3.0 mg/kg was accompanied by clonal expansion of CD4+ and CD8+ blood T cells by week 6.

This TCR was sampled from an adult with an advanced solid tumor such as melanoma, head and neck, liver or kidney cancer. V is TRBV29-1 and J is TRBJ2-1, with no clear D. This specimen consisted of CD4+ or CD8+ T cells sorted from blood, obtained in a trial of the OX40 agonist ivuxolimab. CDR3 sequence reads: CSVGHGNEQFF. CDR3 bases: TGCAGCGTTGGGCACGGTAATGAGCAGTTCTTC.